These T cell receptor beta chains were read from a single sample in a study of T cells in Graves' hyperthyroidism and ophthalmopathy. TCRdb recomputed calls from the multiplex PCR reads with MiXCR, one row per CDR3 protein. The table records some 270,000 distinct CDR3 sequences, around 25% of them present only once. The material sequenced was blood. All receptors derive from a woman between 40 and 55 years old with Graves' ophthalmopathy. The CDR3 runs from the conserved cysteine through the conserved F or W. The D gene is left open where the match is weak. The size of a clone is reported for some rows only, either as once, few or many, or as a class for expanded clones.

>TRBJ1-1|TRBD1|TRBV11-1|many
CASSSRQGETEAFF
TGTGCCAGCAGCTCAAGACAGGGCGAAACTGAAGCTTTCTTT
>TRBJ2-7|TRBD1|TRBV28|-
CASSVPLRDRGRYEQYF
TGTGCCAGCAGTGTCCCCCTCCGGGACAGGGGGCGGTACGAGCAGTACTTC
>TRBJ2-2|TRBD2|TRBV27|many
CASSSGTSVGGGELFF
TGTGCCAGCAGTTCCGGGACTAGCGTGGGGGGCGGGGAGCTGTTTTTT
>TRBJ2-3|-|TRBV24-1|many
CATSESITDTQYF
TGTGCCACCAGTGAATCCATCACAGATACGCAGTATTTT
>TRBJ2-7|TRBD1|TRBV15|many
CATSSPGQGSYEQYF
TGTGCCACCAGCAGTCCGGGACAGGGCTCGTACGAGCAGTACTTC
>TRBJ2-7|TRBD1|TRBV3-1|many
CASSQLWRQGLYEQYF
TGTGCCAGCAGCCAGCTGTGGAGACAGGGGCTCTACGAGCAGTACTTC
>TRBJ2-5|-|TRBV27|many
CASSFRRAKETQYF
TGTGCCAGCAGTTTTAGGCGGGCCAAAGAGACCCAGTACTTC
>TRBJ1-2|-|TRBV27|many
CASTGLDGGYTF
TGTGCCAGCACCGGTCTCGACGGTGGCTACACCTTC
>TRBJ2-5|TRBD1|TRBV12-3/TRBV12-4|-
CASRETGRGTQYF
TGTGCCAGCAGGGAGACAGGGAGAGGGACCCAGTACTTC
>TRBJ1-1|-|TRBV29-1|many
CSVGAQSNTEAFF
TGCAGCGTCGGGGCACAGTCGAACACTGAAGCTTTCTTT
>TRBJ1-5|-|TRBV6-5|many
CASSYSIGFSQPQHF
TGTGCCAGCAGTTACTCGATAGGGTTTTCTCAGCCCCAGCATTTT
>TRBJ2-4|-|TRBV7-2|-
CASSANSGLAKNIQYF
TGTGCCAGCAGCGCCAATAGCGGCTTAGCCAAAAACATTCAGTACTTC
>TRBJ2-2|TRBD2|TRBV5-1|many
CASSLGGLAGIANTGELFF
TGCGCCAGCAGCTTGGGGGGACTAGCGGGAATCGCGAACACCGGGGAGCTGTTTTTT
>TRBJ2-7|-|TRBV29-1|many
CSVVPTASYEQYF
TGCAGCGTTGTACCGACGGCCTCCTACGAGCAGTACTTC
>TRBJ2-2|-|TRBV10-3|many
CAISGSGNTGELFF
TGTGCCATCAGTGGAAGCGGGAACACCGGGGAGCTGTTTTTT
>TRBJ2-6|TRBD1|TRBV28|many
CASSSTGTNSGANVLTF
TGTGCCAGCAGTTCGACAGGGACAAACTCTGGGGCCAACGTCCTGACTTTC
>TRBJ2-7|-|TRBV20-1|many
CSAQPDTNSYEQYF
TGCAGTGCCCAGCCTGATACGAACTCCTACGAGCAGTACTTC
>TRBJ2-7|-|TRBV28|many
CASSYPGSAYEQYF
TGTGCCAGCAGTTATCCAGGGTCAGCCTACGAGCAGTACTTC
>TRBJ2-7|TRBD2|TRBV4-2|-
CASSHVSSGVYEQYF
TGTGCCAGCAGCCACGTATCTAGCGGGGTCTACGAGCAGTACTTC
>TRBJ2-2|-|TRBV20-1|many
CSASRSAANTGELFF
TGCAGTGCTAGTCGCTCTGCAGCGAACACCGGGGAGCTGTTTTTT
>TRBJ1-1|TRBD1|TRBV4-1|many
CASSQARGRDEAFF
TGCGCCAGCAGCCAAGCCAGGGGGCGCGATGAAGCTTTCTTT
>TRBJ1-1|-|TRBV4-1|many
CASRLPGTNTEAFF
TGCGCCAGCAGGCTCCCGGGGACGAACACTGAAGCTTTCTTT
>TRBJ2-7|TRBD2|TRBV3-1|few
CTSSQAQEGLLSYEQYF
TGTACCAGCAGCCAAGCTCAGGAGGGACTACTCTCCTACGAGCAGTACTTC
>TRBJ1-1|TRBD1|TRBV5-1|many
CASRYRTGDTEAFF
TGCGCCAGCAGGTATAGGACAGGGGACACTGAAGCTTTCTTT
>TRBJ1-2|TRBD1|TRBV6-2/TRBV6-3|-
CAIRTGGYGYTF
TGTGCCATCCGGACAGGTGGCTATGGCTACACCTTC
>TRBJ2-7|TRBD1|TRBV2|-
CASSVRTGDNSYEQYF
TGTGCCAGCAGCGTACGGACAGGCGATAACTCCTACGAGCAGTACTTC
>TRBJ1-5|TRBD1|TRBV27|-
CASIARDSRIDQPQHF
TGTGCCAGCATCGCCCGGGACAGCCGTATTGATCAGCCCCAGCATTTT
>TRBJ2-5|-|TRBV6-1|-
CASLKAGTAEIQYF
TGTGCCAGCCTAAAGGCGGGAACGGCAGAGATCCAGTACTTC
>TRBJ2-7|-|TRBV29-1|many
CSVLLAGSYEQYF
TGCAGCGTTCTACTAGCTGGCTCCTACGAGCAGTACTTC
>TRBJ2-2|TRBD2|TRBV20-1|many
CSAPTPGGRSIGELFF
TGCAGTGCTCCCACCCCGGGCGGGAGATCGATCGGGGAGCTGTTTTTT
>TRBJ2-5|-|TRBV12-3/TRBV12-4|-
CASSWLRGETQYF
TGTGCCAGCAGTTGGCTCCGCGGGGAGACCCAGTACTTC
>TRBJ1-5|TRBD1|TRBV12-3/TRBV12-4|many
CASRQDGGGHQPQHF
TGTGCCAGCAGACAGGACGGAGGGGGCCATCAGCCCCAGCATTTT
>TRBJ2-2|TRBD2|TRBV4-2|-
CASSPLGLAVNTGELFF
TGTGCCAGCAGCCCTCTCGGACTAGCGGTGAACACCGGGGAGCTGTTTTTT
>TRBJ1-1|-|TRBV6-5|many
CASSYSPGRTGSVGAFF
TGTGCCAGCAGTTACTCTCCGGGACGAACAGGGTCAGTTGGAGCTTTCTTT
>TRBJ2-2|TRBD2|TRBV25-1|many
CASGLAVGELFF
TGTGCCAGCGGACTAGCTGTCGGGGAGCTGTTTTTT
>TRBJ2-7|TRBD2|TRBV9|many
CASSVGPTLGSGKGYEQYF
TGTGCCAGCAGCGTAGGCCCCACACTAGGTAGCGGGAAGGGTTACGAGCAGTACTTC
>TRBJ2-1|-|TRBV6-2/TRBV6-3|many
CASSYSNEQFF
TGTGCCAGCAGTTACTCGAATGAGCAGTTCTTC
>TRBJ2-5|-|TRBV12-3/TRBV12-4|many
CASSPTTGQETQYF
TGTGCCAGCAGTCCCACGACAGGTCAAGAGACCCAGTACTTC
>TRBJ2-7|TRBD1|TRBV7-9|-
CASSSGTGTTYEQYF
TGTGCCAGCAGCTCCGGGACAGGGACTACGTACGAGCAGTACTTC
>TRBJ1-5|-|TRBV12-3/TRBV12-4|-
CASRLGGWGNQPQHF
TGTGCCAGCAGGTTGGGGGGGTGGGGCAATCAGCCCCAGCATTTT
>TRBJ2-5|-|TRBV2|many
CASTPGAETQYF
TGTGCCAGCACCCCGGGTGCGGAGACCCAGTACTTC
>TRBJ1-2|TRBD1|TRBV4-1|many
CASSHRGTANNYGYTF
TGCGCCAGCAGCCATCGGGGGACAGCAAACAACTATGGCTACACCTTC
>TRBJ2-7|TRBD1|TRBV11-2|-
CASSFIGQDYEQYF
TGTGCCAGCAGCTTTATAGGACAGGACTACGAGCAGTACTTC
>TRBJ2-2|-|TRBV6-1|-
CATSDLPTGELFF
TGTGCCACCTCGGATTTGCCAACCGGGGAGCTGTTTTTT
>TRBJ1-1|-|TRBV30|many
CAWSIHLNTEAFF
TGTGCCTGGAGCATACACCTGAACACTGAAGCTTTCTTT
>TRBJ2-5|TRBD1|TRBV6-1|-
CASREFPGQGRGETQYF
TGTGCCAGCAGAGAATTCCCCGGACAGGGACGGGGAGAGACCCAGTACTTC
>TRBJ2-5|-|TRBV6-2/TRBV6-3|-
CASSLTMGETQYF
TGTGCCAGCAGTTTAACCATGGGGGAGACCCAGTATTTC
>TRBJ2-6|-|TRBV6-2/TRBV6-3|-
CASSQTASGANVLAF
TGTGCCAGCAGCCAGACAGCCTCTGGGGCCAACGTCCTGGCTTTC
>TRBJ2-7|-|TRBV20-1|-
CSALEGGGCMYEQYF
TGCAGTGCCTTAGAGGGGGGCGGGTGTATGTACGAGCAGTACTTC
>TRBJ2-5|TRBD1|TRBV28|few
CASSFFPDRRETQYF
TGTGCCAGCAGTTTTTTCCCGGACAGGCGAGAGACCCAGTACTTC
>TRBJ2-7|-|TRBV19|many
CASSRASDHADEQYF
TGTGCCAGTAGTAGGGCTTCAGACCACGCCGACGAGCAGTACTTC
>TRBJ2-6|TRBD1|TRBV11-2|few
CASSWDSLSGANVLTF
TGTGCCAGCAGCTGGGACAGTCTCTCTGGGGCCAACGTCCTGACTTTC
>TRBJ2-5|TRBD1|TRBV27|many
CASSTGTGISETQYF
TGTGCCAGCAGCACCGGGACAGGGATTTCAGAGACCCAGTACTTC